Listed below are T cell receptor beta chains from one sample, sequenced in a study of shared clonotypes between healthy human individuals. Repertoires were generated with immunoSEQ multiplex PCR, while TCRdb's copy carries only in-frame clones and drops some. The data hold around 2.1 million clones, with 93% observed a single time. Sequenced: naive CD8+ T cells from PBMCs. The receptor source for this set is a young man in good health. Some clones in this sample may be carry-over from other donors' samples. Each CDR3 is given with its conserved first and last residue. Each record gives: D gene, clone size, V gene, J gene, CDR3 protein, CDR3 DNA. The D gene is left open where the match is weak. Not every row has a clone size; where given, it reads once, few, many or a size class.

.	.	TRBV6-5	TRBJ2-1	CASQQGRRLDEQFF	TGTGCCAGTCAGCAGGGGCGCCGACTAGATGAGCAGTTCTTC
.	.	TRBV2	TRBJ2-5	CASSESSGRTQYF	TGTGCCAGCAGTGAATCATCAGGGAGGACCCAGTACTTC
TRBD1	.	TRBV5-1	TRBJ2-5	CASSPQHRGQGRETQYF	TGCGCCAGCAGCCCACAACATCGGGGACAGGGGCGGGAGACCCAGTACTTC
.	.	TRBV5-1	TRBJ2-1	CASSFPAGYNEQFF	TGCGCCAGCAGCTTCCCAGCGGGCTACAATGAGCAGTTCTTC
TRBD2	once	TRBV18	TRBJ2-7	CASSPGLAGTEEQYF	TGTGCCAGCTCACCTGGACTAGCGGGAACGGAGGAGCAGTACTTC
.	.	TRBV4-3	TRBJ1-5	CASSPSPAPHQPQHF	TGCGCCAGCAGCCCCTCCCCCGCGCCCCATCAGCCCCAGCATTTT
.	.	TRBV9	TRBJ1-3	CASSAHQGGGSGNTIYF	TGTGCCAGCAGCGCCCACCAAGGGGGGGGCTCTGGAAACACCATATATTTT
TRBD2	.	TRBV11-3	TRBJ2-7	CASSERLAHEQYF	TGTGCCAGCAGCGAACGACTAGCGCACGAGCAGTACTTC
.	.	TRBV9	TRBJ2-7	CASSVGGAPYEQYF	TGTGCCAGCAGCGTAGGAGGGGCGCCCTACGAGCAGTACTTC
TRBD1	.	TRBV5-4	TRBJ1-2	CASRPWTGDYGYTF	TGTGCCAGCAGACCATGGACAGGGGACTATGGCTACACCTTC
TRBD1	.	TRBV6-1	TRBJ2-7	CASSEGDSFYEQYF	TGTGCCAGCAGTGAAGGGGACAGCTTCTACGAGCAGTACTTC
TRBD1	.	TRBV9	TRBJ1-1	CASSTGGVTEAFF	TGTGCCAGCAGCACAGGGGGGGTCACTGAAGCTTTCTTT
TRBD2	.	TRBV7-9	TRBJ2-1	CASSVTGTSGRYNEQFF	TGTGCCAGCAGCGTCACCGGGACTAGCGGGAGGTACAATGAGCAGTTCTTC
TRBD2	.	TRBV27	TRBJ2-7	CASSWFASGSYEQYF	TGTGCCAGCAGTTGGTTTGCTAGCGGGAGTTACGAGCAGTACTTC
.	.	TRBV6-5	TRBJ1-2	CASSYSLSSGYTF	TGTGCCAGCAGTTACTCGTTGTCTAGCGGCTACACCTTC
.	.	TRBV6-6	TRBJ2-7	CASSPSYGSVSYEQYF	TGTGCCAGCAGTCCCTCCTACGGGAGCGTTTCCTACGAGCAGTACTTC
.	.	TRBV30	TRBJ2-7	CAWSLRGPYEQYF	TGTGCCTGGAGTTTAAGAGGGCCCTACGAGCAGTACTTC
TRBD2	.	TRBV27	TRBJ2-2	CASSTLGTSGRDGELFF	TGTGCCAGCAGTACCCTCGGGACTAGCGGGAGAGACGGGGAGCTGTTTTTT
TRBD1	.	TRBV9	TRBJ2-7	CASSVRDRRDEQYF	TGTGCCAGCAGCGTACGGGACAGACGGGACGAGCAGTACTTC
.	.	TRBV7-9	TRBJ2-3	CASRGRGSTDTQYF	TGTGCCAGCAGGGGACGGGGCAGCACAGATACGCAGTATTTT
.	.	TRBV18	TRBJ2-1	CASSPRPPLASDEQFF	TGTGCCAGCTCACCACGCCCCCCCTTAGCGAGCGATGAGCAGTTCTTC
.	.	TRBV7-9	TRBJ1-5	CASSPGQVNQPQHF	TGTGCCAGCAGCCCGGGACAAGTCAATCAGCCCCAGCATTTT
.	once	TRBV7-3	TRBJ2-2	CASSPPTGELFF	TGTGCCAGCAGCCCCCCTACCGGGGAGCTGTTTTTT
.	.	TRBV19	TRBJ1-2	CASSSMTGSGNYGYTF	TGTGCCAGTAGTTCGATGACAGGTTCCGGTAACTATGGCTACACCTTC
.	once	TRBV28	TRBJ1-1	CASSLKGHMNTEAFF	TGTGCCAGCAGTTTAAAGGGGCATATGAACACTGAAGCTTTCTTT
TRBD2	.	TRBV7-9	TRBJ2-5	CASSSGLARETQYF	TGTGCCAGCAGCTCGGGACTAGCCCGGGAGACCCAGTACTTC
.	.	TRBV5-1	TRBJ2-2	CASSLVRQGAGELFF	TGCGCCAGCAGCTTGGTCCGCCAGGGAGCCGGGGAGCTGTTTTTT
.	.	TRBV28	TRBJ2-7	CASETGQTYEQYF	TGTGCCAGCGAGACAGGACAGACCTACGAGCAGTACTTC
TRBD1	.	TRBV6-5	TRBJ2-5	CASRPYDRGHETQYF	TGTGCCAGCAGGCCATACGACAGGGGCCACGAGACCCAGTACTTC
.	.	TRBV5-6	TRBJ2-1	CASSLVGSYNEQFF	TGTGCCAGCAGCTTGGTTGGCTCTTACAATGAGCAGTTCTTC
TRBD2	.	TRBV7-9	TRBJ2-1	CASTPSGRNYNEQFF	TGTGCCAGCACCCCTAGCGGGAGGAATTACAATGAGCAGTTCTTC
TRBD2	.	TRBV7-2	TRBJ2-2	CASTLLLAGGPPEELFF	TGTGCCAGCACCCTACTACTAGCGGGAGGCCCTCCCGAGGAGCTGTTTTTT
.	.	TRBV7-9	TRBJ1-4	CASSSTGLEDEKLFF	TGTGCCAGCAGCTCAACAGGTTTAGAGGATGAAAAACTGTTTTTT
.	.	TRBV6-5	TRBJ2-7	CASSRLEGEQYF	TGTGCCAGCAGCCGACTTGAGGGCGAGCAGTACTTC
TRBD2	.	TRBV4-3	TRBJ2-1	CASSRSETSGRYNEQFF	TGCGCCAGCAGCCGGTCGGAGACTAGCGGGAGGTACAATGAGCAGTTCTTC
.	.	TRBV4-1	TRBJ1-3	CASSQLGGSGNTIYF	TGCGCCAGCAGCCAACTAGGGGGTTCTGGAAACACCATATATTTT
.	.	TRBV15	TRBJ2-7	CATSTGVGSYEQYF	TGTGCCACCAGCACAGGGGTGGGTAGCTACGAGCAGTACTTC
.	once	TRBV5-4	TRBJ2-7	CASGLGGEQYF	TGTGCCAGCGGACTAGGGGGCGAGCAGTACTTC
.	.	TRBV5-4	TRBJ2-5	CASSGQGGLETQYF	TGTGCCAGCAGCGGGCAGGGGGGGCTAGAGACCCAGTACTTC
TRBD1	.	TRBV7-8	TRBJ1-1	CASSRTGGGTEAFF	TGTGCCAGCAGCAGGACAGGAGGAGGGACTGAAGCTTTCTTT
.	.	TRBV6-5	TRBJ2-1	CASSPGGGALNEQFF	TGTGCCAGCAGTCCGGGAGGGGGCGCGTTGAATGAGCAGTTCTTC
.	.	TRBV27	TRBJ1-5	CASSQLPGDSNQPQHF	TGTGCCAGCAGTCAACTACCAGGGGATAGCAATCAGCCCCAGCATTTT
.	.	TRBV7-3	TRBJ2-2	CASSLLGGTGELFF	TGTGCCAGCAGCTTATTAGGGGGCACCGGGGAGCTGTTTTTT
.	.	TRBV7-9	TRBJ2-7	CASSLNRGGSYEQYF	TGTGCCAGCAGCTTGAACAGGGGGGGCTCCTACGAGCAGTACTTC
.	few	TRBV27	TRBJ1-1	CASSLTKAFF	TGTGCCAGCAGTTTAACCAAAGCTTTCTTT
.	.	TRBV28	TRBJ2-3	CASSLGSPGAGWDTQYF	TGTGCCAGCAGTTTAGGCTCTCCAGGGGCGGGATGGGATACGCAGTATTTT
.	.	TRBV6-5	TRBJ2-7	CASRIQGSEQYF	TGTGCCAGCAGAATACAGGGTTCCGAGCAGTACTTC
TRBD1	.	TRBV5-8	TRBJ2-7	CASSPRTGGARTGEQYF	TGTGCCAGCAGCCCCCGGACAGGGGGCGCGCGGACGGGTGAGCAGTACTTC
.	.	TRBV10-3	TRBJ2-1	CAISRENSYNEQFF	TGTGCCATCTCTCGGGAGAATTCCTACAATGAGCAGTTCTTC
TRBD2	.	TRBV2	TRBJ2-5	CASSAGLAGDTQYF	TGTGCCAGCAGCGCCGGACTAGCGGGAGATACCCAGTACTTC
TRBD2	.	TRBV5-6	TRBJ2-2	CASRPGLENTGELFF	TGTGCCAGCAGGCCGGGACTAGAGAACACCGGGGAGCTGTTTTTT
.	.	TRBV28	TRBJ1-2	CASKDQPSNYGYTF	TGTGCCAGCAAAGATCAACCCTCCAACTATGGCTACACCTTC
.	.	TRBV9	TRBJ2-1	CASSVAGAHNEQFF	TGTGCCAGCAGCGTAGCGGGAGCGCACAATGAGCAGTTCTTC
TRBD2	once	TRBV4-2	TRBJ2-7	CASSHQLAGVTEQYF	TGTGCCAGCAGCCATCAACTAGCGGGAGTTACCGAGCAGTACTTC
.	.	TRBV7-3	TRBJ1-2	CASSPPEGGYTF	TGTGCCAGCAGCCCCCCAGAGGGTGGCTACACCTTC